The clone carrying this TCR beta chain was picked up one time. TCRdb's copy holds only in-frame clones and misses some; the assay was immunoSEQ multiplex PCR. The table lists around 40,000 clones, about nine tenths of them singletons. The CDR3 is 15 residues long. V was shortened by 0 bases and J by 2 bases, with 9 bases between the two germline ends. Germline CDR1 SGDLS, CDR2 YYNGEE. The data stem from a study of blood T cell repertoires in COVID-19. For the study at large: COVID-19 samples collected from the United States, Italy and Spain covered acute and convalescent phases.

The sample was peripheral blood. V and J are TRBV9 and TRBJ2-1; D perhaps matches TRBD2 (5 bases). This TCR came from a man aged 50 or older with active COVID-19. Written as DNA, the CDR3 is TGTGCCAGCAGCGTAGCCGGGAACCCCTACAATGAGCAGTTCTTC. It translates to CASSVAGNPYNEQFF.